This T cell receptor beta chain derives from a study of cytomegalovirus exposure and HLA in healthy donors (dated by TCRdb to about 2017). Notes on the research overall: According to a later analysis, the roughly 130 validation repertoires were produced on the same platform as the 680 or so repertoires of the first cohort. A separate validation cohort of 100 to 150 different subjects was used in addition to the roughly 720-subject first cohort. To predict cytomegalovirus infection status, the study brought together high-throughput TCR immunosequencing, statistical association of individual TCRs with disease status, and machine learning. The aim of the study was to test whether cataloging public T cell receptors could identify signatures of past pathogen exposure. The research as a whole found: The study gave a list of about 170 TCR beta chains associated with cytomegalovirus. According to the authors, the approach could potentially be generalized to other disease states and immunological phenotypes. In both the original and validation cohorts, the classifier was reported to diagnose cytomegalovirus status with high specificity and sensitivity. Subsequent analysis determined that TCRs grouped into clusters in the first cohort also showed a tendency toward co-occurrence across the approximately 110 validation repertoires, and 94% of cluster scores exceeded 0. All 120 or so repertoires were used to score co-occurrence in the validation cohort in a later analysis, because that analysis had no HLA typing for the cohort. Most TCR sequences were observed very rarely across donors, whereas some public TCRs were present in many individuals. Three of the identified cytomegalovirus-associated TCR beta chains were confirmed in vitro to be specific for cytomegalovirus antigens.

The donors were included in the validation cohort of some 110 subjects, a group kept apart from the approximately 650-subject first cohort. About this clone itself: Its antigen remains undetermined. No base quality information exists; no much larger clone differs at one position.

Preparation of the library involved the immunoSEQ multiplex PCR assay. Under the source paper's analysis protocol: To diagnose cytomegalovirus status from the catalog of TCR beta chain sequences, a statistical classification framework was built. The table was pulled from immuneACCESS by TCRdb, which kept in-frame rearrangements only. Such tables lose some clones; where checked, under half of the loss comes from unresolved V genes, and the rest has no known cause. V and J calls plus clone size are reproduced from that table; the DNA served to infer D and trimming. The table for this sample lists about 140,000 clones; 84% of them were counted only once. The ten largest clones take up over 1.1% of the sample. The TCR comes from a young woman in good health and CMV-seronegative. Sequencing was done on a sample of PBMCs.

The encoded CDR3 is CASTSGGYETQYF. The DNA is as follows: TGCGCCAGCACTAGCGGGGGTTATGAGACCCAGTACTTC. In this chain, TRBV5-1 is recombined with TRBJ2-5; the central 10 bases match TRBD2. Its CDR3 holds 13 amino acids, cysteine through phenylalanine. Of all the DNA, just the CDR3 is kept, 39 bases in frame from base 1. For this chain, trimming is 6 bases at the V end and 5 bases at the J end, and the number of junction bases without a gene match is 4. CDR1 and CDR2, per the germline V gene, are SGHRS and YFSETQ.